The TCR beta chain described here comes from a study of tumor and adjacent non-tumor tissue in lung cancer. Study-wide context: The patients, 10 or so men and about five women, were about 31 to 80 with stage I to III disease. Study outcomes and limitations: Shorter survival was associated with higher TCR diversity in tumors. Normal lung showed higher cumulative top 100 clone frequency than tumor.

The template was RNA from unsorted bulk tissue. More than 3 cm separated this lung sample from the edge of the tumor. This CDR3 spans 16 amino acids. Germline V gives CDR1 KGHDR, CDR2 SFDVKD. Trimming shortened V by 4 bases and J by 8 bases, and 20 bases separated the two germline ends. This clonotype was counted once. Its specificity is not known. A modified ARM-PCR protocol with three rounds of nested PCR amplified TCRbeta. TCRdb re-called the multiplex PCR reads through MiXCR, storing one row per CDR3 protein. The data hold 65,000 to 75,000 distinct CDR3 sequences, with around 80% observed a single time.

The gene calls are TRBV24-1 and TRBJ2-1; possibly TRBD2 for D (6 bases). The TCR originated in a man between 60 and 75 years old with non-small cell lung cancer. Source material: distant non-tumor lung tissue. The CDR3 nucleotides are TGTGCCACCAGTGACTCTAGCGTAAGGGAGACGGATGAGCAGTTCTTC. Translation gives CATSDSSVRETDEQFF.